Shown below are 15 T cell receptor beta chains from a single sample sequenced in a study of T-cell memory formation after mild COVID-19. Each CDR3 protein is one row after TCRdb ran MiXCR on the 5' RACE reads. The profile shows approximately 260,000 distinct CDR3 sequences, approximately 16% of them singletons. The sequenced sample was PBMCs or a T cell subset sorted from them (not recorded which). The receptors derive from a young man who had mild COVID-19 (a few samples of this study predate the infection). Cell type and time point are not known.

This sequence joins TRBV15 and TRBJ2-7; D remains unclear. This CDR3 region has 13 residues. V dropped 6 bases and J dropped 0 bases, with 9 bases sitting between them. Germline-derived CDR1 and CDR2 are LNHNV and YYDKDF (reference sequence). Written as DNA, the CDR3 is TGTGCCACCAGGGGAACCAGCTCCTACGAGCAGTACTTC. It specifies CATRGTSSYEQYF.

This clonotype was seen a few times. This chain links TRBV6-1 with TRBJ1-2; 8 bases are shared with TRBD1. The CDR3 has 15 residues. The V segment lost 2 bases and the J segment 2 bases; nucleotides outside the gene matches: 4. Looked up from germline, CDR1 is MNHNS and CDR2 is SASEGT. CDR3 in amino acids: CASSEPTGGNYGYTF. The CDR3 nucleotides are TGTGCCAGCAGTGAACCAACAGGGGGGAACTATGGCTACACCTTC.

The chain uses TRBV18 and TRBJ2-3; D possibly corresponds to TRBD2 (6 bases). The V gene's germline CDR1 is KGHSH and CDR2 LQKENI. The ends were cut back, 6 bases at V and 1 base at J, with 11 bases in the middle. This CDR3 contains 14 residues. This CDR3 reads CASSAPGGTDTQYF. The CDR3 DNA is TGTGCCAGCTCGGCTCCGGGGGGCACAGATACGCAGTATTTT.

V usage is TRBV5-5 and J usage is TRBJ2-7; D gene unclear. The V end was cut by 4 bases, the J end by 5 bases, with 10 bases between. This CDR3 region has 12 residues. The germline V gene encodes CDR1 SGHKS and CDR2 YYEKEE (reference sequence). CDR3 bases: TGTGCCAGCAGCCCGGACCTCCACGAGCAGTACTTC. Translation gives CASSPDLHEQYF.

The rearrangement joins TRBV7-9 to TRBJ1-3, with D hard to call. V was cut by 2 bases and J by 3 bases, with 11 bases left in between. The CDR3 is 15 residues long. CDR1 is SEHNR, CDR2 FQNEAQ, per germline (reference sequence). CDR3 DNA sequence: TGTGCCAGCAGCTTACCGTTGGGTGGTGGAAACACCATATATTTT. Translation: CASSLPLGGGNTIYF.

This clonotype was seen a handful of times. The genes are TRBV4-1 and TRBJ2-2, with a weak D call TRBD2 (5 bases). V lost 2 bases and J 6 bases, leaving 10 bases between the germline ends. The germline CDR1 and CDR2 sequences are MGHRA and YSYEKL. The CDR3 runs 14 residues. CDR3 sequence: CASSQPLVSGELFF. The CDR3, as DNA: TGCGCCAGCAGCCAACCACTAGTCTCCGGGGAGCTGTTTTTT.

V gene TRBV20-1 combines with J gene TRBJ1-6; 9 nucleotides match TRBD1. Trimming took 0 bases from V and 5 from J; bases not matched to a gene: 8. In germline, CDR1 is DFQATT, CDR2 SNEGSKA (reference sequence). This CDR3 has 17 amino acids. The CDR3 region has the DNA TGCAGTGCTAGAGACCCTAGGACAGGGGAGAATAATTCACCCCTCCACTTT. The encoded protein is CSARDPRTGENNSPLHF.

This clonotype appeared a few times. The gene calls are TRBV7-2 and TRBJ1-1; possible D gene TRBD1, 6 bases. V was trimmed by 6 bases and J by 5 bases, leaving 13 bases between them. The CDR3 loop spans 13 amino acids. The germline CDR1 and CDR2 sequences are SGHTA and FQGNSA. The DNA for the CDR3 is TGTGCCAGCAGTACCACAGGGAGTACTGAAGCTTTCTTT. Amino acid sequence: CASSTTGSTEAFF.

This sequence joins TRBV3-1 and TRBJ2-3, with TRBD2 matching 9 bases. Germline values: CDR1 LGHDT, CDR2 YNNKEL (reference sequence). Losses at the gene ends were 6 bases for V and 0 bases for J; bases not matched to a gene: 7. There are 16 residues in the CDR3. The CDR3 here is CASRPGTSYSTDTQYF. The CDR3 DNA reads as TGTGCCAGCAGGCCCGGGACTAGCTACAGCACAGATACGCAGTATTTT.

The V gene is TRBV6-5, the J gene TRBJ2-7; either TRBD1 or TRBD2 may fit D (6 bases each). V lost 2 bases and J 3 bases, leaving 11 bases between the germline ends. Germline V gene lookup returns CDR1 MNHEY and CDR2 SVGAGI. This CDR3 has 14 amino acids. The CDR3 here is CASSYGRGLYEQYF. The CDR3, as DNA: TGTGCCAGCAGTTACGGTCGGGGGCTCTACGAGCAGTACTTC.

Only one count was recorded for this clonotype. This chain uses TRBV12-3 or TRBV12-4 with TRBJ2-5; D is perhaps TRBD2 (5 bases). With 6 bases removed from V and 0 bases from J, the gap between germline ends came to 14 bases. This CDR3 contains 15 residues. The CDR3 is CASRPRVGYQETQYF. CDR3 in DNA: TGTGCCAGCAGGCCGCGGGTGGGGTACCAAGAGACCCAGTACTTC.

This clonotype was found a few times. The rearrangement links TRBV4-3 to TRBJ2-3, with D possibly called TRBD1 or TRBD2 (5 bases each). Trimming cost V 4 bases and J 1 base, with 9 bases left between them. This CDR3 is 14 amino acids long. Germline V gene lookup returns CDR1 LGHNA and CDR2 YSLEER. The CDR3 nucleotides read TGCGCCAGCAGCCGGGGGACCGGCACAGATACGCAGTATTTT. This encodes CASSRGTGTDTQYF.

This sequence joins TRBV18 and TRBJ1-4; D unclear. V was cut by 1 base and J by 10 bases, with 13 bases left in between. Germline lookup yields CDR1 KGHSH and CDR2 LQKENI. This CDR3 spans 14 amino acids. The CDR3 reads CASSPQDFAGKLFF. DNA of the CDR3: TGTGCCAGCTCACCACAGGATTTCGCTGGAAAACTGTTTTTT.

This clonotype was observed a few times. The chain employs TRBV30 and TRBJ1-1; no reliable D call. V was pared by 2 bases and J by 0 bases, with 7 bases between. Germline CDR1 and CDR2: GTSNPN and SVGIG (reference sequence). This CDR3 has 13 amino acids. Here the CDR3 reads CAWSPPLNTEAFF. CDR3 nucleotides: TGTGCCTGGAGTCCCCCTCTGAACACTGAAGCTTTCTTT.

The V and J genes are TRBV7-8 and TRBJ1-4; 7 nucleotides align to TRBD1. The length of the CDR3 is 13 residues. Germline V gene data show CDR1 as SGHVS and CDR2 as FQNEAQ. Trimming removed 6 bases from V and 8 bases from J; junction bases left unmatched: 6. The CDR3 DNA reads as TGTGCCAGCAGACTTGGACAGGCCGAAAAACTGTTTTTT. Translated: CASRLGQAEKLFF.